This TCR beta chain was recovered during a study of human T cells and chemical hapten exposure. Study-wide background: Alopecia areata, totalis and universalis patients, mostly female, were included.

TCRdb processed the RACE reads anew with MiXCR; each CDR3 protein has one entry. The sample contains about 180,000 distinct CDR3 sequences, just under 30% of which appear only once. This clonotype was seen ten or more times. Noted time point: pre-sensitization, week 0. Treatment denoted: therapeutic diphenylcyclopropenone sensitization with weekly scalp DPC. The CDR3 is 14 residues long. CDR1 and CDR2 from the germline V gene are MRHNA and SNTAGT. V lost 5 bases and J 7 bases, leaving 15 bases between the germline ends. The sequence was collected from a woman aged 25-40 years with alopecia areata. Some clones in this sample may be carry-over from other donors' samples. The sample in question was whole blood, obtained in connection with sensitization to the hapten diphenylcyclopropenone (DPC). The rearrangement uses TRBV6-4 and TRBJ2-1; D unclear. The CDR3 region is CASSLEDNSNEQFF. The CDR3 DNA is TGTGCCAGCAGTCTCGAAGACAATTCGAATGAGCAGTTCTTC.